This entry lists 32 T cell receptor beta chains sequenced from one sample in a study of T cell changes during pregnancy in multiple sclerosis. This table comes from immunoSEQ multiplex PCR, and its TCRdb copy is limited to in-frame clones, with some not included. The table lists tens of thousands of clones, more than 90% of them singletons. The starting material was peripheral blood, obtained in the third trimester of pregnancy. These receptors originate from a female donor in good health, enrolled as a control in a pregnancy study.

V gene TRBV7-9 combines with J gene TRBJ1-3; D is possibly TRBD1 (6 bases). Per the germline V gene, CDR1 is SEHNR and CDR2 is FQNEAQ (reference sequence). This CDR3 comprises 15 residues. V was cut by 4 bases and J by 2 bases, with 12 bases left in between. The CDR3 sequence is CASSSYREAGNTIYF. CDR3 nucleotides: TGTGCCAGCAGCTCATACAGGGAAGCTGGAAACACCATATATTTT.

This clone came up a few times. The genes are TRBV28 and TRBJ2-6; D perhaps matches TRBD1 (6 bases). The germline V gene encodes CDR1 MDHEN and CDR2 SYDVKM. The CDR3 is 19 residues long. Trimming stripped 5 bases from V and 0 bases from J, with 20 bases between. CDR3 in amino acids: CASSLPRGRGSSGANVLTF. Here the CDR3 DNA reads TGTGCCAGCAGTCTCCCTCGGGGCAGGGGTTCCTCTGGGGCCAACGTCCTGACTTTC.

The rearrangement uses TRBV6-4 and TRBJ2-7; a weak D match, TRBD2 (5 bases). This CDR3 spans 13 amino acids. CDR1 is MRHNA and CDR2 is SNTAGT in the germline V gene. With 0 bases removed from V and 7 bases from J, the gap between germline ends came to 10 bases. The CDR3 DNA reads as TGTGCCAGCAGTGACTCGATAGGAGGTGAGCAGTACTTC. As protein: CASSDSIGGEQYF.

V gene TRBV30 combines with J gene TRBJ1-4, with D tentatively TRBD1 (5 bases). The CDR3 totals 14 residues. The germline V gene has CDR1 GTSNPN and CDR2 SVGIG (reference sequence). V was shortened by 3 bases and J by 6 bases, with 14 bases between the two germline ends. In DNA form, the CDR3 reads TGTGCCTGGAGCCGCCAAGGGGAGGATGAAAAACTGTTTTTT. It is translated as CAWSRQGEDEKLFF. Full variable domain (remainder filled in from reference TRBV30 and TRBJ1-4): SQTIHQWPATLVQPVGSPLSLECTVEGTSNPNLYWYRQAAGRGLQLLFYSVGIGQISSEVPQNLSASRPQDRQFILSSKKLLLSDSGFYLCAWSRQGEDEKLFFGSGTQLSVL.

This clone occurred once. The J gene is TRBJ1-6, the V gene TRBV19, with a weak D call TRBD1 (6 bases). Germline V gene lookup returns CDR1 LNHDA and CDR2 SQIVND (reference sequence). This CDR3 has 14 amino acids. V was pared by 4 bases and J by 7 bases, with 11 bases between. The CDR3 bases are TGTGCCAGTAGTAGTCACAGGGAAAATTCACCCCTCCACTTT. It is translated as CASSSHRENSPLHF.

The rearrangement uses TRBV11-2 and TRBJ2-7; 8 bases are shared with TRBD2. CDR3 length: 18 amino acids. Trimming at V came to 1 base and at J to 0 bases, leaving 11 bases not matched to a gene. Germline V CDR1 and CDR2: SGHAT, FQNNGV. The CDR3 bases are TGTGCCAGCAGCTTAGTACTAGCGGTTATACCAAGCTCCTACGAGCAGTACTTC. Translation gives CASSLVLAVIPSSYEQYF.

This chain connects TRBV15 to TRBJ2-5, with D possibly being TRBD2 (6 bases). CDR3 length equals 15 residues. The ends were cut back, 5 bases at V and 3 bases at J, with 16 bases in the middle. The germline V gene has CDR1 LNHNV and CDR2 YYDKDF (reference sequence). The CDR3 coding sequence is TGTGCCACCAGCGGCAAGACTAGATGGGAAGAGACCCAGTACTTC. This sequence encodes CATSGKTRWEETQYF.

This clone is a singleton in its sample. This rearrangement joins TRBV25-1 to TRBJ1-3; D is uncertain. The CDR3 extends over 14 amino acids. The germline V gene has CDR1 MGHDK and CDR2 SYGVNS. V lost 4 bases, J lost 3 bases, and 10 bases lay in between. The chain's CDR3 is CASSGAVNGNTIYF. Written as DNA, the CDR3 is TGTGCCAGCAGTGGGGCTGTTAATGGAAACACCATATATTTT.

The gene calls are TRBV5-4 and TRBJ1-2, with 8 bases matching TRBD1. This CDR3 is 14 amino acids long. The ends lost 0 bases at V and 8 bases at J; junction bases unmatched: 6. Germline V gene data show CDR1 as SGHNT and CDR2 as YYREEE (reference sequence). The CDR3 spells CASSLAGGKGGYTF. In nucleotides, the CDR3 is TGTGCCAGCAGCTTGGCAGGGGGCAAGGGGGGCTACACCTTC.

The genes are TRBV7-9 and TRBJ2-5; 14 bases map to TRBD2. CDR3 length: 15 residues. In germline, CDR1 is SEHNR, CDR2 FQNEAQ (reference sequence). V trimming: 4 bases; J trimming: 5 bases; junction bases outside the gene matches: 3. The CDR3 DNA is TGTGCCAGCAGCTCGGGACTAGCGGGAGTGGAGACCCAGTACTTC. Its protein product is CASSSGLAGVETQYF.

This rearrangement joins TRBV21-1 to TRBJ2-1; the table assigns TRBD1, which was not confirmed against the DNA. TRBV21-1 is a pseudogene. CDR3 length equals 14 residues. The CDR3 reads CASSRDREEAEQFF. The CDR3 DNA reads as TGTGCCAGCAGCAGGGACAGGGAGGAGGCTGAGCAGTTCTTC.

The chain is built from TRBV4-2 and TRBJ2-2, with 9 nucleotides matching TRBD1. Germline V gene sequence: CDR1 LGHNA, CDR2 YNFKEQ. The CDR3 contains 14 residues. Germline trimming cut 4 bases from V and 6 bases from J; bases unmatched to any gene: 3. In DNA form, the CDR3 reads TGTGCCAGCAGCCTCACAGGGGGCTCCGGGGAGCTGTTTTTT. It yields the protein CASSLTGGSGELFF.

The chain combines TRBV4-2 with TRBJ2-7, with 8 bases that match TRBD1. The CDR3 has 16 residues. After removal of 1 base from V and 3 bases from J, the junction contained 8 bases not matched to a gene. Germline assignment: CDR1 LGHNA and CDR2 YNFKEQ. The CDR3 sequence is CASSQVIGTGVYEQYF. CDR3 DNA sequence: TGTGCCAGCAGCCAAGTAATTGGGACAGGAGTCTACGAGCAGTACTTC.

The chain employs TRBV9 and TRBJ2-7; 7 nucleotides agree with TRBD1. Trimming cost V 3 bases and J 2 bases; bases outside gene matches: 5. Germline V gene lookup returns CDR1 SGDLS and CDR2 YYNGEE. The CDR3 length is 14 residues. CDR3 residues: CASSARDRPYEQYF. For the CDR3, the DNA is TGTGCCAGCAGCGCCCGGGACAGACCCTACGAGCAGTACTTC.

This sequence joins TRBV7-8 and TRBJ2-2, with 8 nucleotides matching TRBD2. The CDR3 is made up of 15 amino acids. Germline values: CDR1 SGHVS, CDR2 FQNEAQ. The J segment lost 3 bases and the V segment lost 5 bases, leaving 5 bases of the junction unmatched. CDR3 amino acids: CASSPGLVDTGELFF. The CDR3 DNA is TGTGCCAGCAGCCCGGGACTAGTTGACACCGGGGAGCTGTTTTTT.

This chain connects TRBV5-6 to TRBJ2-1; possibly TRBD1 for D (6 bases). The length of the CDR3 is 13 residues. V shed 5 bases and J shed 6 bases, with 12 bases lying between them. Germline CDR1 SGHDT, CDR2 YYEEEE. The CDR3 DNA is TGTGCCAGCAGATTCACAGGGTTCAATGAGCAGTTCTTC. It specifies CASRFTGFNEQFF.

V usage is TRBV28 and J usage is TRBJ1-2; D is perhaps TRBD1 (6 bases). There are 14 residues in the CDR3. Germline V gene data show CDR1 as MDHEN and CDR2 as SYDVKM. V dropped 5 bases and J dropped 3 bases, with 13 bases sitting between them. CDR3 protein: CASSPSTGHYGYTF. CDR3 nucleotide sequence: TGTGCCAGCAGTCCCTCAACAGGGCACTATGGCTACACCTTC.

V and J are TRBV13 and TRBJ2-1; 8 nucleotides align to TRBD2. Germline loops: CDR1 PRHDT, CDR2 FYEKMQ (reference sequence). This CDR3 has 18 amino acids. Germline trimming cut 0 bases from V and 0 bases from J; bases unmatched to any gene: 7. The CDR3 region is CASSLGSGGPFSYNEQFF. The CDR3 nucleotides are TGTGCCAGCAGCTTAGGGTCGGGAGGGCCCTTCTCCTACAATGAGCAGTTCTTC.

The CDR3 DNA reads TGTGCCAGCAGCTCGGGACAGTATAGCAATCAGCCCCAGCATTTT. Amino acid sequence: CASSSGQYSNQPQHF. The chain couples TRBV11-2 to TRBJ1-5, with 7 bases matching TRBD1. The CDR3 extends over 15 amino acids. Germline V gene lookup returns CDR1 SGHAT and CDR2 FQNNGV. V shed 4 bases, J shed 0 bases, and the junction held 3 bases outside the gene matches.

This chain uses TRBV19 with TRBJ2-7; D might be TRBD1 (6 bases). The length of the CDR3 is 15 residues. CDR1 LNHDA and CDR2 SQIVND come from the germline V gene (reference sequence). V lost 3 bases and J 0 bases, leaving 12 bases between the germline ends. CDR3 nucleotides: TGTGCCAGTAGTATCTTTACAGGGTCCTCCTACGAGCAGTACTTC. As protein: CASSIFTGSSYEQYF. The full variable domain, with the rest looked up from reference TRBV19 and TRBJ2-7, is DGGITQSPKYLFRKEGQNVTLSCEQNLNHDAMYWYRQDPGQGLRLIYYSQIVNDFQKGDIAEGYSVSREKKESFPLTVTSAQKNPTAFYLCASSIFTGSSYEQYFGPGTRLTVT.

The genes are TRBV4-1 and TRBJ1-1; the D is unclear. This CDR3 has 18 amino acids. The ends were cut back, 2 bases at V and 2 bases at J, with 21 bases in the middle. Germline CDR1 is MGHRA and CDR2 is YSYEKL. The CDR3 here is CASSQKVGARRSNTEAFF. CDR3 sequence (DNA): TGCGCCAGCAGCCAAAAAGTAGGTGCCAGGAGGTCTAACACTGAAGCTTTCTTT.

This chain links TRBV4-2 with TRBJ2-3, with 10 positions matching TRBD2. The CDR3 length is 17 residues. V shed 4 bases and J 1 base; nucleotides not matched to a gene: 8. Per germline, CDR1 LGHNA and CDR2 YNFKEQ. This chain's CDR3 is CASSRALAGEGTDTQYF. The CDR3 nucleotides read TGTGCCAGCAGCCGCGCCCTAGCGGGAGAGGGCACAGATACGCAGTATTTT.

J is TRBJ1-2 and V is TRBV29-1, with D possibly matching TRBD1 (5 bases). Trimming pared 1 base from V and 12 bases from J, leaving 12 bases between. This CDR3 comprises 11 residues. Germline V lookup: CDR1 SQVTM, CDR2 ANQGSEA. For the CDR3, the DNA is TGCAGCGTTGAAGGTGGAGGGGACCACACCTTC. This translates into CSVEGGGDHTF.

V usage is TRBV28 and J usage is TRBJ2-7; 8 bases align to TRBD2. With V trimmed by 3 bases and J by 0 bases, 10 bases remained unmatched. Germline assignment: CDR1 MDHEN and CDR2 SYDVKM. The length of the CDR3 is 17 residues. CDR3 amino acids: CASSLNKLAESSYEQYF. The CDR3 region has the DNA TGTGCCAGCAGTTTGAATAAACTAGCGGAAAGCTCCTACGAGCAGTACTTC.

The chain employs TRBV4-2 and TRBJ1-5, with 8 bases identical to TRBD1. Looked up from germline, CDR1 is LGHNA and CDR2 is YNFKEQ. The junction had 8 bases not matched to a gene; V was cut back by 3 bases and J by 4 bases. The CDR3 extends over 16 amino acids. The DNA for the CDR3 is TGTGCCAGCAGCCAGTCAGGACAGGGTGGGAATCAGCCCCAGCATTTT. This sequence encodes CASSQSGQGGNQPQHF.

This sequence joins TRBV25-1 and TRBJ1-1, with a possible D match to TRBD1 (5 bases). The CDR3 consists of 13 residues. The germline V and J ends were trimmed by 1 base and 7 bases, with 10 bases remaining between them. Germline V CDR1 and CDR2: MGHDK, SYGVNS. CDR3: CASSEWAQGEAFF. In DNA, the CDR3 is TGTGCCAGCAGTGAATGGGCTCAGGGTGAAGCTTTCTTT.

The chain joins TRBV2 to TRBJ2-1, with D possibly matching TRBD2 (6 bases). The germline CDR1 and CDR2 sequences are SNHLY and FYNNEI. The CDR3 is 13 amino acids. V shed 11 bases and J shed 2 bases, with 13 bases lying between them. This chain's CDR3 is CAGSGGPYNEQFF. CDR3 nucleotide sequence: TGTGCCGGTAGCGGAGGGCCCTACAATGAGCAGTTCTTC.

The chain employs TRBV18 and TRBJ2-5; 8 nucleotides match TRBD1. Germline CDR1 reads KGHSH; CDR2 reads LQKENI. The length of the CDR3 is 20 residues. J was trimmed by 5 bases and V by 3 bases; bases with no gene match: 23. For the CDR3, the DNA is TGTGCCAGCTCACCCGGGACAGGACCCCGAGACCGATATAAGACGGAGACCCAGTACTTC. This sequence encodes CASSPGTGPRDRYKTETQYF.

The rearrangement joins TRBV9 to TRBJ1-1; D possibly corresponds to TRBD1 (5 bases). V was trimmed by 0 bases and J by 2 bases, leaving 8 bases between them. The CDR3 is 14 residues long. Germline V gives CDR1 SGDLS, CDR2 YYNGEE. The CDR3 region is CASSVGQGNTEAFF. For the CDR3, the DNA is TGTGCCAGCAGCGTAGGCCAGGGTAACACTGAAGCTTTCTTT.

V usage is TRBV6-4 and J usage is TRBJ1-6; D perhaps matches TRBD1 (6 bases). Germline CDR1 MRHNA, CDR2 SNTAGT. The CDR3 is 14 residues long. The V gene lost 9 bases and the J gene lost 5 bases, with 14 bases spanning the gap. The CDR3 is CASRGGNDNSPLHF. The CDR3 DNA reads TGTGCCAGTAGAGGGGGAAACGATAATTCACCCCTCCACTTT.

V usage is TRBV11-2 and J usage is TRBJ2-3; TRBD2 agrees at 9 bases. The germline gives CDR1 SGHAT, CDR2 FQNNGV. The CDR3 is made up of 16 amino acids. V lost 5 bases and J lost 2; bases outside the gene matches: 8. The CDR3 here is CASSRDPGLATDTQYF. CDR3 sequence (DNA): TGTGCCAGCAGCCGAGACCCGGGACTAGCCACAGATACGCAGTATTTT.

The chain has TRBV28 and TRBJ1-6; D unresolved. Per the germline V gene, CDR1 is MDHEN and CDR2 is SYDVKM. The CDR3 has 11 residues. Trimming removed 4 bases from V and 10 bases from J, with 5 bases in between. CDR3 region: CASSSSSPLHF. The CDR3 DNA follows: TGTGCCAGCAGTTCGTCGTCACCCCTCCACTTT.